A single T cell receptor beta chain is shown here with its context. Its antigen is undetermined. This entry belongs to a study of shared clonotypes between healthy human individuals. General study results and limits: A reduction in generation probabilities was seen for non-shared clonotypes relative to those shared by all four donors.

With 2 bases clipped from V and 0 bases from J, the junction kept 1 base outside the gene matches. Per germline, CDR1 LNHNV and CDR2 YYDKDF (reference sequence). The CDR3 loop spans 16 amino acids. The repertoire was sequenced with immunoSEQ multiplex PCR; TCRdb's copy has only in-frame clones and lacks some. Of 2 million to 2.5 million clones detected, roughly 90% appear once; the ten largest clones hold about 0.36%. The chain links TRBV15 to TRBJ2-2; 9 positions match TRBD1. Material: naive CD4+ T cells from PBMCs. The sample's subset: CD45RA+ positively selected. The TCR was taken from a man younger than 35 in good health. Some clones in this sample may be carry-over from other donors' samples. The CDR3 region is CATSRWDRANTGELFF. In DNA form, the CDR3 reads TGTGCCACCAGCAGATGGGACAGGGCGAACACCGGGGAGCTGTTTTTT.